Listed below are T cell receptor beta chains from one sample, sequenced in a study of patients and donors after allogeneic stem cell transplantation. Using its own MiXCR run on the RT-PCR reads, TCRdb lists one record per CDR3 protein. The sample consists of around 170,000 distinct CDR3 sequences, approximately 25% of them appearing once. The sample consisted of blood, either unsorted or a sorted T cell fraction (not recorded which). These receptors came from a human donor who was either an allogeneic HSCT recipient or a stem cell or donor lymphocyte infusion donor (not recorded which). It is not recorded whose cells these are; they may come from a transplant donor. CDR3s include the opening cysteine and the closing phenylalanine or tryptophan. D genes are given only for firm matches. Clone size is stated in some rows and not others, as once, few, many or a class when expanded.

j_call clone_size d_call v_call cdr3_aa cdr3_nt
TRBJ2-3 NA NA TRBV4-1 CASSQDYKPDTQYF TGCGCCAGCAGCCAAGACTATAAGCCAGATACGCAGTATTTT
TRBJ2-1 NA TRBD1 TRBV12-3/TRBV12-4 CASRFTGQGYNEQFF TGTGCCAGCAGGTTCACGGGACAGGGGTACAATGAGCAGTTCTTC
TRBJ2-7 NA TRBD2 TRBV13 CASSLRRAGAYEQYF TGTGCCAGCAGCTTAAGAAGAGCGGGAGCTTACGAGCAGTACTTC
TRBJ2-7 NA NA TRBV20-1 CSASQAPAAFRDYEQYF TGCAGTGCTAGCCAAGCCCCCGCGGCGTTCCGAGACTACGAGCAGTACTTC
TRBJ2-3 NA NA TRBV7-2 CASSSNSGLFPDTQYF TGTGCCAGCAGCTCAAACAGCGGGCTTTTCCCAGATACGCAGTATTTT
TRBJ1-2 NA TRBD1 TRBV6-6 CASSYLPTGADGHTF TGTGCCAGCAGTTATCTACCCACAGGGGCCGATGGCCACACCTTC
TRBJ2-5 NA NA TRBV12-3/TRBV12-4 CASSLNVGETQYF TGTGCCAGCAGTTTAAATGTCGGGGAGACCCAGTACTTC
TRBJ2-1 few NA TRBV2 CAPSGSGDNEQFF TGTGCCCCCTCCGGGTCAGGGGACAATGAGCAGTTCTTC
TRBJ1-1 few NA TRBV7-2 CASSSSGNTEAFF TGTGCCAGCAGCTCCTCGGGGAACACTGAAGCTTTCTTT
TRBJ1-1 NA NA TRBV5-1 CASSLFEGSTEAFF TGCGCCAGCAGCTTATTCGAGGGATCCACTGAAGCTTTCTTT
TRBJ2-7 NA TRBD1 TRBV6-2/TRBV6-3 CASSKQGAYEQYF TGTGCCAGCAGCAAACAGGGGGCCTACGAGCAGTACTTC
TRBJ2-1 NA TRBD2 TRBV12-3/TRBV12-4 CASSSTSVPSYNEQFF TGTGCCAGCAGTTCGACTAGCGTCCCTTCCTACAATGAGCAGTTCTTC
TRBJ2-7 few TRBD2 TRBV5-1 CASSLSRGGEQYF TGCGCCAGCAGCCTGTCGAGGGGAGGGGAGCAGTACTTC
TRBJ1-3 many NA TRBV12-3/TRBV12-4 CASTILSGNTIYF TGTGCCAGCACAATCCTCTCTGGAAACACCATATATTTT
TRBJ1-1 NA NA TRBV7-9 CASSLAGEWTEAFF TGTGCCAGCAGCTTAGCAGGGGAGTGGACTGAAGCTTTCTTT
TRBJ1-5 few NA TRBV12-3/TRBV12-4 CASSTARGYNSNQPQHF TGTGCCAGCAGTACTGCTAGGGGGTACAATAGCAATCAGCCCCAGCATTTT
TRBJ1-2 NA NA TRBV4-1 CASSQDGVANYGYTF TGCGCCAGCAGCCAAGATGGGGTAGCTAACTATGGCTACACCTTC
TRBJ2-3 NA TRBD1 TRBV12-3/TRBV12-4 CASTLTGGDTQYF TGTGCCAGCACCCTGACAGGGGGAGATACGCAGTATTTT
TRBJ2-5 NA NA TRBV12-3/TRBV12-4 CASSLRDQETQYF TGTGCCAGCAGTTTACGCGATCAAGAGACCCAGTACTTC
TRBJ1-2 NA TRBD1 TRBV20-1 CSATTGGDYGYTF TGCAGTGCCACGACAGGGGGCGACTATGGCTACACCTTC
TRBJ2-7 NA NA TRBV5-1 CASSLGDRPYEQYF TGCGCCAGCAGCTTGGGGGACCGGCCTTACGAGCAGTACTTC
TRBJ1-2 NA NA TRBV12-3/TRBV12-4 CASANGGIPYGYTF TGTGCCAGCGCCAATGGCGGGATCCCGTATGGCTACACCTTC
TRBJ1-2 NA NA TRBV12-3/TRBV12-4 CASSMTLRNSGYTF TGTGCCAGCAGTATGACACTTCGGAATTCTGGCTACACCTTC
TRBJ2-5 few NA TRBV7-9 CASSLNPGTEETQYF TGTGCCAGCAGCTTAAACCCAGGGACGGAAGAGACCCAGTACTTC
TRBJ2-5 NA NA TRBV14 CASSHALGETQYF TGTGCCAGCAGCCATGCTTTGGGAGAGACCCAGTACTTC
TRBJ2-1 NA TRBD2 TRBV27 CASSLWAPGLAGGPRNEQFF TGTGCCAGCAGTTTATGGGCACCGGGACTAGCGGGAGGGCCGCGGAATGAGCAGTTCTTC
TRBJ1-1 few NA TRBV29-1 CSVDLLGTEAFF TGCAGCGTTGATTTGTTGGGAACTGAAGCTTTCTTT
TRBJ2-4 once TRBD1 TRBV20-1 CSARDPGQIINIQYF TGCAGTGCTAGAGATCCGGGACAGATAATAAACATTCAGTACTTC
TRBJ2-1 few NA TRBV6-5 CASTAFDEQFF TGTGCCAGTACGGCCTTTGATGAGCAGTTCTTC
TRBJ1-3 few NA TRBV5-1 CASSLFTGSGNTIYF TGCGCCAGCAGCTTGTTTACCGGGTCTGGAAACACCATATATTTT
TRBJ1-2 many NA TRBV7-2 CASSLAIIGNYGYTF TGTGCCAGCAGCTTAGCTATAATTGGAAACTATGGCTACACCTTC
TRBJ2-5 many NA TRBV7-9 CASSLIGETQYF TGTGCCAGCAGCTTAATTGGGGAGACCCAGTACTTC
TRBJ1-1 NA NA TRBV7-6 CASSLGLGGQAFF TGTGCCAGCAGCTTAGGACTTGGGGGGCAAGCTTTCTTT
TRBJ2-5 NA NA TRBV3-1 CASSVPGVETQYF TGTGCCAGCAGCGTCCCGGGGGTAGAGACCCAGTACTTC
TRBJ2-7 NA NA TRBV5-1 CASSLGLDWFLYEQYF TGCGCCAGCAGCTTGGGCCTTGACTGGTTCCTCTACGAGCAGTACTTC
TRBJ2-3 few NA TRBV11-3 CASSAGPPDTQYF TGTGCCAGCTCGGCGGGGCCCCCGGATACGCAGTATTTT
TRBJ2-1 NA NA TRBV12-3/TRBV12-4 CASSPIRIGGPSYNEQFF TGTGCCAGCAGCCCTATTCGCATCGGGGGCCCCTCCTACAATGAGCAGTTCTTC
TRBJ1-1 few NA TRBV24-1 CATSDLGWTEAFF TGTGCCACCAGTGATTTGGGTTGGACTGAAGCTTTCTTT
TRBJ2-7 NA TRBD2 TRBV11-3 CASSVAGDGLYEQYF TGTGCCAGCAGCGTAGCGGGGGACGGATTATACGAGCAGTACTTC
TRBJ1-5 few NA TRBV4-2 CASSQVPSAEPQHF TGTGCCAGCAGCCAAGTTCCCTCAGCAGAGCCCCAGCATTTT
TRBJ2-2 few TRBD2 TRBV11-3 CASSSGPGLAYTGELFF TGTGCCAGCAGCTCGGGCCCGGGACTAGCGTACACCGGGGAGCTGTTTTTT